The source of this T cell receptor beta chain is a study of shared clonotypes between healthy human individuals. Whole-study findings and limits: Sequencing depth was predicted to influence how clonotypes are shared among donors. Represented diversity, genetic and exposure-history alike, was limited by few donors.

Genomic DNA belonging to each subset was distributed in equal measure over several immunoSEQ plates. Profiling relied on immunoSEQ multiplex PCR, and the TCRdb table lists in-frame clones only, not all of them. The data show 550,000 to 650,000 clones, about 96% seen once. With respect to this clone: The antigen is undetermined.

CDR1 and CDR2 (germline): MNHEY, SMNVEV (reference sequence). There are 14 residues in the CDR3. V was pared by 4 bases and J by 3 bases, with 12 bases between. The naive CD8 fraction comprised CD45RO-negative cells positively selected for CCR7 and excluded terminally differentiated effector memory CD45RA+ cells. Caucasian adults living in Nashville, Tennessee, provided all samples. The chain links TRBV27 to TRBJ2-5; D remains ambiguous. This receptor was obtained from a woman between 25 and 40 years old in good health. The sequenced sample was naive CD8+ T cells sorted from blood. The CDR3 here is CASSSRGREETQYF. DNA for the CDR3: TGTGCCAGCAGTTCCCGTGGAAGGGAAGAGACCCAGTACTTC.